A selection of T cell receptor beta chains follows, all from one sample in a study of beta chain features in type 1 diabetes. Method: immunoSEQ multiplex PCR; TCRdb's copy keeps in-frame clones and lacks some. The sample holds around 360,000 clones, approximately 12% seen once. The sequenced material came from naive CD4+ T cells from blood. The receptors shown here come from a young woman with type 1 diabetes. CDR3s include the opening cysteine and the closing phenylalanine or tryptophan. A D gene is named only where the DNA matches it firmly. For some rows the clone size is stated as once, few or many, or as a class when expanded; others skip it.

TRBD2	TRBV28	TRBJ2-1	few	CATRFGVLAAYNEQFF	TGTGCCACCCGTTTTGGTGTCCTAGCGGCCTACAATGAGCAGTTCTTC
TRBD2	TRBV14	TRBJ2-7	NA	CASSRDYQNEQYF	TGTGCCAGCAGCCGGGACTACCAAAACGAGCAGTACTTC
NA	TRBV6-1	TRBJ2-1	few	CASSGRSNEQFF	TGTGCCAGCAGTGGAAGGAGTAATGAGCAGTTCTTC
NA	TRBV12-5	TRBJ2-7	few	CASGVGTVPYEQYF	TGTGCTAGTGGTGTGGGTACGGTACCCTACGAGCAGTACTTC
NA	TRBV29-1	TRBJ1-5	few	CSVAGGRGRNQPQHF	TGCAGCGTGGCTGGGGGCAGGGGTCGCAATCAGCCCCAGCATTTT
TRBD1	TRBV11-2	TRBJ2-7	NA	CASSRTGAYEQYF	TGTGCCAGCAGCCGGACAGGGGCCTACGAGCAGTACTTC
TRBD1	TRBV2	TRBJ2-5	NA	CASSGTAQETQYF	TGTGCCAGCAGCGGGACAGCCCAAGAGACCCAGTACTTC
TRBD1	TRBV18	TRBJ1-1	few	CASSLGQGWFPDTEAFF	TGTGCCAGCTCATTAGGACAGGGTTGGTTTCCGGACACTGAAGCTTTCTTT
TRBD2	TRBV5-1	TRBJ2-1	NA	CASSTSRGDFLQVEQFF	TGCGCCAGCAGCACCTCTCGGGGGGACTTCCTACAAGTTGAGCAGTTCTTC
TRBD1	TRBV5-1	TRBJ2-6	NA	CATSDRESGANVLTF	TGCGCCACCTCGGACAGGGAATCTGGGGCCAACGTCCTGACTTTC
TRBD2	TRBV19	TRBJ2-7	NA	CATRAGDGPYEQYF	TGTGCCACGCGCGCGGGGGACGGACCCTACGAGCAGTACTTC
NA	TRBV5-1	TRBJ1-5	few	CASSLDQNQPQHF	TGCGCCAGCAGCTTGGACCAGAATCAGCCCCAGCATTTT
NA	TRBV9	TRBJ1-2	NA	CASSVEQDYGYTF	TGTGCCAGCAGCGTAGAACAGGACTATGGCTACACCTTC
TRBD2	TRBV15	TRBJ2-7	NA	CATSRDKRGTYEQYF	TGTGCCACCAGCAGAGATAAGCGGGGCACCTACGAGCAGTACTTC
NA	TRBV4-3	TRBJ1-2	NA	CASSQDGTGQGYTF	TGCGCCAGCAGCCAAGATGGAACAGGTCAGGGCTACACCTTC